This is a list of T cell receptor beta chains from one sample in a study of T cell responses to AZD1222 COVID-19 vaccine. Sequencing was performed with immunoSEQ multiplex PCR; in TCRdb, only in-frame clones are kept and a portion is missing. The table lists 70,000 or so clones, over 65% of them singletons. The sequences come from peripheral blood, collected 28 days after the second AZD1222 dose. Source of these receptors: an adult who received the AZD1222 COVID-19 vaccine. CDR3s include the opening cysteine and the closing phenylalanine or tryptophan. The D gene is left open where the match is weak.

TRBV18,-,TRBJ1-1,TGTGCCAGCTCAATATTCTCAGGAACTGAAGCTTTCTTT,CASSIFSGTEAFF
TRBV6-5,TRBD1,TRBJ1-1,TGTGCCAGCAGTTCGTACAGGGGAACGAACACTGAAGCTTTCTTT,CASSSYRGTNTEAFF
TRBV30,TRBD1,TRBJ1-2,TGTGCCTGGATCCCCGAAACCGGGACAGGGAACTATGGCTACACCTTC,CAWIPETGTGNYGYTF
TRBV7-9,TRBD2,TRBJ2-1,TGTGCCAGCAGCTTATCGGGACTAGCGGGCAATGAGCAGTTCTTC,CASSLSGLAGNEQFF
TRBV6-5,-,TRBJ2-3,TGTGCCAGCAGTCGAGACAACGGGGATACGCAGTATTTT,CASSRDNGDTQYF
TRBV6-5,-,TRBJ2-5,TGTGCCAGCGGCAATCAAGAGACCCAGTACTTC,CASGNQETQYF
TRBV7-9,TRBD1,TRBJ2-5,TGTGCCAGCAGCACCTCAGGGGGCCGGCAGACCCAGTACTTC,CASSTSGGRQTQYF
TRBV7-2,-,TRBJ1-5,TGTGCCAGCAGCGTCTCCCTTTCACAGGGTCACCAGCCCCAGCATTTT,CASSVSLSQGHQPQHF
TRBV5-1,-,TRBJ1-2,TGCGCCAGCAGCTTAAGGGGTCATGGCTACACCTTC,CASSLRGHGYTF
TRBV13,-,TRBJ2-1,TGTGCCAGCAGCTTAGAGGGCGGAATTTACAATGAGCAGTTCTTC,CASSLEGGIYNEQFF
TRBV29-1,-,TRBJ1-1,TGCAGCGTCCTGGGGGAGTCCCATGAAGCTTTCTTT,CSVLGESHEAFF
TRBV3-1/TRBV3-2,-,TRBJ1-3,TGTGCCAGCAGCCAAGTTCGCCAGGGCTCTGGAAACACCATATATTTT,CASSQVRQGSGNTIYF
TRBV2,TRBD1,TRBJ2-4,TGTGCCAGCAGTGAAGGACGGGACAGAGGACGAGTTGCCAAAAACATTCAGTACTTC,CASSEGRDRGRVAKNIQYF